This TCR beta chain came from a study of CD8 T cells in ankylosing spondylitis. As the method for making TCR beta libraries, quantitative 5'-RACE with molecular barcodes was used. TCRdb redid the calling of the 5' RACE reads with MiXCR, one entry per CDR3 protein. The table lists 90,000 to 120,000 distinct CDR3 sequences, about 24% of them singletons. CDR3 length equals 13 residues. CDR1 SGHRS and CDR2 YFSETQ come from the germline V gene. V lost 0 bases and J 0 bases, leaving 3 bases between the germline ends. The sequencing input was synovial fluid, either unsorted or a sorted T cell fraction (not recorded which). The V and J genes are TRBV5-1 and TRBJ1-1; D not resolved. The TCR was taken from a male donor with ankylosing spondylitis. The DNA for the CDR3 is TGCGCCAGCAGCTTGGAAATGAACACTGAAGCTTTCTTT. Translation gives CASSLEMNTEAFF.